Presented here are 25 T cell receptor beta chains from one specimen sequenced in a study of T-cell memory formation after mild COVID-19. TCRdb processed the 5' RACE reads anew with MiXCR; each CDR3 protein has one entry. The data hold 310,000 or so distinct CDR3 sequences, with 15% to 20% observed a single time. Sequencing was carried out using PBMCs or a T cell subset sorted from them (not recorded which). These receptor sequences come from a man aged 18 to 29 who had mild COVID-19 (a few samples of this study predate the infection). Cell type and time point are not known.

The CDR3 bases are TGTGCCAGCTCACCGGGGGGAAACGAGCAGTACGTC. This encodes CASSPGGNEQYV. The chain is built from TRBV18 and TRBJ2-7, with D possibly TRBD2 on 6 matching bases. This CDR3 comprises 12 residues. In germline, CDR1 is KGHSH, CDR2 LQKENI. Trimming took 3 bases from V and 5 from J, leaving 8 bases between them.

This clonotype was recorded only once. Written as DNA, the CDR3 is TGCGCCAGCAGTGTTTCCCCGGGCTATAGCGGGGACACAGATACGCAGTATTTT. It encodes CASSVSPGYSGDTDTQYF. This sequence joins TRBV10-1 and TRBJ2-3, with 8 bases fitting TRBD2. The germline gives CDR1 WNHNN, CDR2 SYGVQD (reference sequence). The CDR3 sequence is 18 residues long. Trimming cost V 4 bases and J 2 bases; bases outside gene matches: 14.

The chain uses TRBV7-8 and TRBJ2-5, with 8 bases that match TRBD2. Trimming took 4 bases from V and 4 from J; bases not matched to a gene: 8. Germline V CDR1 and CDR2: SGHVS, FQNEAQ. This CDR3 contains 15 residues. CDR3 nucleotides: TGTGCCAGCAGCTCCCGGCTAGCGGGCCCAGAGACCCAGTACTTC. Amino acids: CASSSRLAGPETQYF.

The chain links TRBV5-4 to TRBJ1-2, with D possibly being TRBD1 (5 bases). The CDR3 spans 12 residues. The V and J ends lost 8 bases and 3 bases respectively, with 11 bases between them. Germline lookup yields CDR1 SGHNT and CDR2 YYREEE (reference sequence). CDR3 bases: TGTGCCAGTGCCGAGGGGTACTATGGCTACACCTTC. Amino acid sequence: CASAEGYYGYTF.

The genes are TRBV6-2 or TRBV6-3 and TRBJ2-1, with D tentatively TRBD1 or TRBD2 (5 bases each). CDR3 length: 15 residues. Trimming removed 2 bases at V and 4 bases at J, with 12 bases between. CDR1 and CDR2 (germline): MNHEY, SVGEGT. CDR3 residues: CASSYRDGAYNEQFF. The DNA for the CDR3 is TGTGCCAGCAGTTACAGGGACGGGGCTTACAATGAGCAGTTCTTC.

This chain connects TRBV5-6 to TRBJ2-7; 7 bases fit TRBD1. This CDR3 spans 12 amino acids. V trimming: 2 bases; J trimming: 5 bases; junction bases outside the gene matches: 1. Germline loops: CDR1 SGHDT, CDR2 YYEEEE. The CDR3, as DNA: TGTGCCAGCAGCTTTACAGGGGACGAGCAGTACGTC. Translation: CASSFTGDEQYV.

In its sample, this clonotype was seen a few times. This rearrangement joins TRBV6-5 to TRBJ2-1, with TRBD1 identical over 9 bases. The CDR3 is 15 amino acids. The germline V gene has CDR1 MNHEY and CDR2 SVGAGI. With V trimmed by 2 bases and J by 5 bases, 4 bases remained unmatched. The CDR3 spells CASSYTGQGNNEQFF. In DNA, the CDR3 is TGTGCCAGCAGTTACACGGGACAGGGTAACAATGAGCAGTTCTTC.

This clonotype was seen ten or more times. V is TRBV5-1 and J is TRBJ2-6; unclear D gene. Per the germline V gene, CDR1 is SGHRS and CDR2 is YFSETQ. This CDR3 contains 15 residues. Between the trimmed V and J ends, which lost 0 bases and 0 bases, there was a span of 4 bases. The CDR3 sequence: CASSLGASGANVLTF. The CDR3 nucleotides read TGCGCCAGCAGCTTGGGGGCCTCTGGGGCCAACGTCCTGACTTTC.

This clonotype showed up just a few times. V and J are TRBV12-3 or TRBV12-4 and TRBJ1-2; D ambiguous. V lost 2 bases and J 2 bases, leaving 6 bases between the germline ends. This CDR3 is 13 amino acids long. The CDR3, as DNA: TGTGCCAGCAGTTTACCGCCAAACTATGGCTACACCTTC. Its translation is CASSLPPNYGYTF.

The CDR3 is CASLIRGGRKGCFSYEQYV. CDR3 coding DNA: TGTGCCAGCCTGATTCGTGGGGGGCGGAAAGGTTGTTTCTCCTACGAGCAGTACGTC. The chain joins TRBV11-3 to TRBJ2-7; the D call may be TRBD1 or TRBD2 (6 bases each). V was cut by 8 bases and J by 0 bases, with 29 bases left in between. This CDR3 is 19 amino acids long. Germline assignment: CDR1 SGHNT and CDR2 YENEEA.

The CDR3 nucleotides are TGCAGTGTCGGGGGACGCCAGAACTATGGCTACACCTTC. Translated, it gives CSVGGRQNYGYTF. J is TRBJ1-2 and V is TRBV20-1, with D perhaps matching TRBD1 (5 bases). Germline CDR1 DFQATT, CDR2 SNEGSKA (reference sequence). V lost 7 bases to trimming and J lost 2 bases, with 14 bases between them. This CDR3 comprises 13 residues.

Turning to this clonotype: A read error may be the cause here, since a much bigger clone is one base away. The rearrangement joins TRBV5-1 to TRBJ2-1, with TRBD2 matching over 14 bases. V trimming: 2 bases; J trimming: 9 bases; junction bases outside the gene matches: 7. Germline-derived CDR1 and CDR2 are SGHRS and YFSETQ. There are 16 residues in the CDR3. Here the CDR3 reads CASSFGLAGGISEQFF. CDR3 in DNA: TGCGCCAGCAGCTTCGGACTAGCGGGGGGTATTTCTGAGCAGTTCTTC.

The chain joins TRBV5-1 to TRBJ2-7; D possibly corresponds to TRBD2 (6 bases). Trimming pared 5 bases from V and 5 bases from J, leaving 17 bases between. Germline V lookup: CDR1 SGHRS, CDR2 YFSETQ. CDR3 length: 14 residues. CDR3 amino acids: CASRGTLRVHEQYF. The CDR3 region has the DNA TGCGCCAGCAGAGGGACTCTCCGGGTCCACGAGCAGTACTTC.

The chain combines TRBV6-2 or TRBV6-3 with TRBJ1-1, with D perhaps TRBD1 (5 bases). CDR1 and CDR2 from the germline V gene are MNHEY and SVGEGT. Trimming removed 2 bases from V and 2 bases from J, with 12 bases in between. The CDR3 length is 15 residues. CDR3 region: CASSYRGTFNTEAFF. Here the CDR3 DNA reads TGTGCCAGCAGTTACCGGGGGACTTTTAACACTGAAGCTTTCTTT.

The chain links TRBV27 to TRBJ1-5, with a possible D match to TRBD1 (6 bases). This CDR3 region has 14 residues. Trimming shortened V by 6 bases and J by 6 bases, and 15 bases separated the two germline ends. The germline V gene has CDR1 MNHEY and CDR2 SMNVEV (reference sequence). The CDR3 DNA reads as TGTGCCAGCAGCCCAATGACAGGATCTCAGCCCCAGCATTTT. This sequence encodes CASSPMTGSQPQHF.

The chain uses TRBV10-2 and TRBJ1-2, with D tentatively TRBD1 (5 bases). Trimming cost V 6 bases and J 0 bases, with 11 bases left between them. This CDR3 has 14 amino acids. The germline gives CDR1 WSHSY, CDR2 SAAADI. Here the CDR3 reads CASSEPGSNYGYTF. The DNA of the CDR3 is TGCGCCAGCAGCGAGCCAGGGTCTAACTATGGCTACACCTTC.

This sequence joins TRBV18 and TRBJ2-5; D perhaps matches TRBD1 (5 bases). Germline values: CDR1 KGHSH, CDR2 LQKENI. The V end was cut by 2 bases, the J end by 7 bases, with 11 bases between. CDR3 length: 13 residues. This chain's CDR3 is CASSPWVRATQYF. CDR3 nucleotides: TGTGCCAGCTCACCATGGGTCAGGGCGACCCAGTACTTC.

The rearrangement joins TRBV3-1 to TRBJ2-1, with a tentative D call TRBD2 (7 bases). The CDR3 has 15 residues. Germline-derived CDR1 and CDR2 are LGHDT and YNNKEL (reference sequence). V dropped 4 bases and J dropped 4 bases, with 14 bases sitting between them. The CDR3 nucleotides read TGTGCCAGCAGCCCTAACGAGGGGGGGTACAATGAGCAGTTCTTC. As protein: CASSPNEGGYNEQFF.

The chain uses TRBV6-1 and TRBJ1-6, with D maybe TRBD1 (6 bases). Germline V gives CDR1 MNHNS, CDR2 SASEGT. Trimming left V 3 bases short and J 11 bases short, with 14 bases between. CDR3 length: 14 residues. The CDR3 region is CASSDRGAGAPLHF. CDR3 nucleotide sequence: TGTGCCAGCAGTGATCGGGGGGCTGGTGCACCCCTCCACTTT.

The J gene is TRBJ1-1, the V gene TRBV11-2; TRBD1 matches at 7 bases. Trimming at V came to 3 bases and at J to 1 base, leaving 11 bases not matched to a gene. The CDR3 is made up of 17 amino acids. CDR1 and CDR2 (germline): SGHAT, FQNNGV. The DNA for the CDR3 is TGTGCCAGCAGCTTCAACGCCTACAGGGGAGAGAACACTGAAGCTTTCTTT. It yields the protein CASSFNAYRGENTEAFF.

The chain recombines TRBV5-1 with TRBJ2-1, with 10 bases matching TRBD2. CDR3 length: 17 residues. Losses at the gene ends were 3 bases for V and 3 bases for J; bases not matched to a gene: 9. Germline loops: CDR1 SGHRS, CDR2 YFSETQ. The CDR3, as DNA: TGCGCCAGCAGCTACGTAGCGGGGGGTCCTTACTACAATGAGCAGTTCTTC. Its protein product is CASSYVAGGPYYNEQFF.

This clonotype was observed a handful of times. The chain combines TRBV6-1 with TRBJ2-5, with 8 bases matching TRBD1. Trimming removed 6 bases from V and 2 bases from J; junction bases left unmatched: 8. The CDR3 contains 15 residues. Looked up from germline, CDR1 is MNHNS and CDR2 is SASEGT. The DNA for the CDR3 is TGTGCCAGCAGACCAGGGGGCGCAGGACAAGAGACCCAGTACTTC. Its protein is CASRPGGAGQETQYF.

The chain combines TRBV5-1 with TRBJ2-5; perhaps TRBD1 as D (6 bases). Germline assignment: CDR1 SGHRS and CDR2 YFSETQ. Trimming pared 1 base from V and 3 bases from J, leaving 13 bases between. This CDR3 contains 15 residues. CDR3 region: CASSLWPGEKETQYF. The CDR3 bases are TGCGCCAGCAGCTTGTGGCCAGGGGAAAAAGAGACCCAGTACTTC.

This clonotype has a handful of counts. J is TRBJ2-1 and V is TRBV19; D is possibly TRBD2 (6 bases). There are 13 residues in the CDR3. Looked up from germline, CDR1 is LNHDA and CDR2 is SQIVND (reference sequence). The V and J ends lost 9 bases and 4 bases respectively, with 13 bases between them. The CDR3 is CASSSGLYNEQFF. The CDR3 bases are TGTGCCAGCAGTTCGGGACTTTACAATGAGCAGTTCTTC.

This clonotype has a count of ten or more. This chain connects TRBV5-5 to TRBJ1-2; D may be TRBD1 (6 bases). The CDR3 is 12 amino acids. CDR1 is SGHKS and CDR2 is YYEKEE in the germline V gene (reference sequence). Trimming cost V 4 bases and J 3 bases, with 7 bases left between them. The CDR3 sequence: CASSRTDYGYTF. The CDR3 region has the DNA TGTGCCAGCAGCAGGACAGACTATGGCTACACCTTC.